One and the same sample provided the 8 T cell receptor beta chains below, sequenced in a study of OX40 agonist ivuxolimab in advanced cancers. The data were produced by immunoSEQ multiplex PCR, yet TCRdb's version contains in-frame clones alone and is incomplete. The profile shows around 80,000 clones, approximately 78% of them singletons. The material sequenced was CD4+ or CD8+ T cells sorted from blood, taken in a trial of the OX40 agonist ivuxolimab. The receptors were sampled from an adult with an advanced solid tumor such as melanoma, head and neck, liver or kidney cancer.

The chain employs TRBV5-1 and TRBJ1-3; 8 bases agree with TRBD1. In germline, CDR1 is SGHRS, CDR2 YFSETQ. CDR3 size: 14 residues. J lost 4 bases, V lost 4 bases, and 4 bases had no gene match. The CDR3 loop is CASSPGTGGNTIYF. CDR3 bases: TGCGCCAGCAGCCCTGGGACAGGAGGAAACACCATATATTTT.

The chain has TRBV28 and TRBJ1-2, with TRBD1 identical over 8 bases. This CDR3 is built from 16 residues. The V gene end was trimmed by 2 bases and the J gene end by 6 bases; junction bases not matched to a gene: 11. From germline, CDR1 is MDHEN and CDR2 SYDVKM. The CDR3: CASSLVGFRTGNGYTF. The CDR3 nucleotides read TGTGCCAGCAGTTTAGTTGGATTTCGGACAGGGAATGGCTACACCTTC.

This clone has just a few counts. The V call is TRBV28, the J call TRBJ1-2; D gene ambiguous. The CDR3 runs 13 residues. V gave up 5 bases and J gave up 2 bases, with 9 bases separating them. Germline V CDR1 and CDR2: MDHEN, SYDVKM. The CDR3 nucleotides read TGTGCCAGCAGTGTCTCACTGAACTATGGCTACACCTTC. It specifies CASSVSLNYGYTF.

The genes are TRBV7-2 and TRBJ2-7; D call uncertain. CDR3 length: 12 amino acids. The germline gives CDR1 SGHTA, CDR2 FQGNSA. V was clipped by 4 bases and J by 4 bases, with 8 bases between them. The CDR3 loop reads CASSSPRYEQYF. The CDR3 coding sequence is TGTGCCAGCAGCTCGCCACGGTACGAGCAGTACTTC. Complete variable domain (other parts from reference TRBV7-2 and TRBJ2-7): GAGVSQSPSNKVTEKGKDVELRCDPISGHTALYWYRQSLGQGLEFLIYFQGNSAPDKSGLPSDRFSAERTGGSVSTLTIQRTQQEDSAVYLCASSSPRYEQYFGPGTRLTVT.

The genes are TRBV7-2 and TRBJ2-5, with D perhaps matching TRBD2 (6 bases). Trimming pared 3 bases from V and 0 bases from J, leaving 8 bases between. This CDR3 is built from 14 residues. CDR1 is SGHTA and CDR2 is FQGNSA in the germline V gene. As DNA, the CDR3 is TGTGCCAGCAGCTTCCGGGACTACCAAGAGACCCAGTACTTC. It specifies CASSFRDYQETQYF. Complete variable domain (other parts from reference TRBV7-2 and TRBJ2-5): GAGVSQSPSNKVTEKGKDVELRCDPISGHTALYWYRQSLGQGLEFLIYFQGNSAPDKSGLPSDRFSAERTGGSVSTLTIQRTQQEDSAVYLCASSFRDYQETQYFGPGTRLLVL.

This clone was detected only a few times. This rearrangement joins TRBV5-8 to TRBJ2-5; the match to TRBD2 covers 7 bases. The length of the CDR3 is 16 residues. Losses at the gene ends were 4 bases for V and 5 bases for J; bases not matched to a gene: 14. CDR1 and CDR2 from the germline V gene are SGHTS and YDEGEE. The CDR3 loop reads CASSPGTTWGVETQYF. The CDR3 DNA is TGTGCCAGCAGCCCGGGGACTACCTGGGGTGTCGAGACCCAGTACTTC.

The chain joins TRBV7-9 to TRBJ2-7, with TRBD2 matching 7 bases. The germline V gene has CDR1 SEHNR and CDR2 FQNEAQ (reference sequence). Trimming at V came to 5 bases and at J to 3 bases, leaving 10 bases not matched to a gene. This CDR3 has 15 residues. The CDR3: CASSHRPGGYYEQYF. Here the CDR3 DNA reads TGTGCCAGCAGCCATCGACCGGGGGGATACTACGAGCAGTACTTC. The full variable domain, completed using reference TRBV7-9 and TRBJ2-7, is DTGVSQNPRHKITKRGQNVTFRCDPISEHNRLYWYRQTLGQGPEFLTYFQNEAQLEKSRLLSDRFSAERPKGSFSTLEIQRTEQGDSAMYLCASSHRPGGYYEQYFGPGTRLTVT.

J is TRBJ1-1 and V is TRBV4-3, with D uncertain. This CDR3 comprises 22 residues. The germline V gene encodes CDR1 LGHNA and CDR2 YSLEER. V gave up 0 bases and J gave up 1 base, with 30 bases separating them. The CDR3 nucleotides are TGCGCCAGCAGCCAAGAAGCCGTGGTCGAGCCCCTGAGAAATAGGAGGAACACTGAAGCTTTCTTT. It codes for CASSQEAVVEPLRNRRNTEAFF.